The entry that follows covers one TCR beta chain sequence. Its antigen is still unknown. Trimming stripped 6 bases from V and 2 bases from J, with 19 bases between. Looked up from germline, CDR1 is SGHAT and CDR2 is FQNNGV. The CDR3 has 16 residues. These data originate in a study of T cell responses to AZD1222 COVID-19 vaccine. Study-wide findings and caveats: White British ancestry dominated among donors, who included more females, and clonal diversity was possibly underestimated. Seropositivity was recorded at baseline in only a handful of AZD1222 recipients. Along spike, vaccine-associated CD4 TCRs were found throughout, with dominance at 160-218 and 743-854.

Assay: immunoSEQ multiplex PCR; the TCRdb copy retains only in-frame clones and omits some. The sample consists of 120,000 to 150,000 clones, under 95% of them appearing once. This receptor was identified in an adult in good health. The gene calls are TRBV11-2 and TRBJ1-1; the D gene is possibly TRBD1 (5 bases). Sequencing was performed on peripheral blood, taken on day 0 of MenACWY control vaccination. The CDR3 nucleotides read TGTGCCAGCAGAGCACTAGCTGGGGGGGTTAACACTGAAGCTTTCTTT. Translation: CASRALAGGVNTEAFF.